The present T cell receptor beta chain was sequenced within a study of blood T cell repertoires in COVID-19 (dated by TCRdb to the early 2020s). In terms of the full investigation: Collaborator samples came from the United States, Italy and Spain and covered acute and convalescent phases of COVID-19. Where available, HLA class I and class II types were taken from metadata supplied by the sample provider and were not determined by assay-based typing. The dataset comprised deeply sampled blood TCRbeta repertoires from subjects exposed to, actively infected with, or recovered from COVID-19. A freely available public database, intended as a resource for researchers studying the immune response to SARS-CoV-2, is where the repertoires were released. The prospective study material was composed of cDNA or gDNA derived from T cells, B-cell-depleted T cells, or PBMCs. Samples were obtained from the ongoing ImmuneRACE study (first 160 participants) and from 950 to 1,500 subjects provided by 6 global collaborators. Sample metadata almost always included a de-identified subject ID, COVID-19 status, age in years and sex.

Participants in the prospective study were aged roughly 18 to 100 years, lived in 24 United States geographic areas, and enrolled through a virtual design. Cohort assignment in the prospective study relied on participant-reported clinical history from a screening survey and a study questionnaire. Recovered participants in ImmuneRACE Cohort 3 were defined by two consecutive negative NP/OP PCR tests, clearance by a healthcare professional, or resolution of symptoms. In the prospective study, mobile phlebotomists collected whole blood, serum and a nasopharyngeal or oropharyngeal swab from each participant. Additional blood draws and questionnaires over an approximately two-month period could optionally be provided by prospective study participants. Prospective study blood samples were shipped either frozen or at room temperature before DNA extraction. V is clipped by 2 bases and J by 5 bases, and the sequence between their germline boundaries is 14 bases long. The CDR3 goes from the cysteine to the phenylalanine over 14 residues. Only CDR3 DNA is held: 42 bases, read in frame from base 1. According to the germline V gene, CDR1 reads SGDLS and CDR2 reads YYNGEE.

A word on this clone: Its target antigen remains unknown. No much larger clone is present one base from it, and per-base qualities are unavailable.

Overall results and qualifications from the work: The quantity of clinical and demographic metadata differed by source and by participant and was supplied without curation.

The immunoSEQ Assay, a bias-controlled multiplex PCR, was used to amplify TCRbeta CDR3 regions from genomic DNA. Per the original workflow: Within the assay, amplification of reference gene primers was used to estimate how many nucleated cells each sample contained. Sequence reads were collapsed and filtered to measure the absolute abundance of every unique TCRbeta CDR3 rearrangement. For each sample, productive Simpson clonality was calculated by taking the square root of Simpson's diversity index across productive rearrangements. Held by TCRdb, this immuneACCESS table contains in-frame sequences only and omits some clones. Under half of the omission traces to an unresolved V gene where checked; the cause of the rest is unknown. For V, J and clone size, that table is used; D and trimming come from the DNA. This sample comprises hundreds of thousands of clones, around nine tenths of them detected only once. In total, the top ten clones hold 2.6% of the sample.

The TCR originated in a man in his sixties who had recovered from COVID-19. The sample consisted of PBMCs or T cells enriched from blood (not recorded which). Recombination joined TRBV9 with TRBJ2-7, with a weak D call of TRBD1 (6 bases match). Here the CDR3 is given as CASSVKGEGHEQYF. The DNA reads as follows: TGTGCCAGCAGCGTGAAGGGGGAAGGTCACGAGCAGTACTTC.